Many counts were recorded for the clone carrying this T cell receptor (beta chain). Its matching antigen is unknown. The data are from a study of neurological immune-mediated disorders. The study's findings and limits: None of the CDR3 amino acid sequences of expanded clones were shared across subjects, and this suggested private repertoires in all groups.

V was clipped by 7 bases and J by 9 bases, with 17 bases between them. Germline values: CDR1 SGHRS, CDR2 YFSETQ. This CDR3 region has 13 residues. With 10-nucleotide random UMIs, 5'RACE was used to make the cDNA. Over 160 million TCR-beta sequences, together covering 15-18 subjects, were produced by every individual sequencing run that was carried out. A single record per CDR3 protein comes from TCRdb applying MiXCR to the 5' RACE reads. The sample shows around 46,000 distinct CDR3 sequences, about 25% of them seen only once. Sequenced material: PBMCs. This receptor was taken from a woman between 65 and 79 years old in good health. The gene calls are TRBV5-1 and TRBJ1-3; D not certain. The CDR3 nucleotides are TGCGCCAGCCGCCCTGAGGGATCCGGCACCATATATTTT. This translates into CASRPEGSGTIYF.